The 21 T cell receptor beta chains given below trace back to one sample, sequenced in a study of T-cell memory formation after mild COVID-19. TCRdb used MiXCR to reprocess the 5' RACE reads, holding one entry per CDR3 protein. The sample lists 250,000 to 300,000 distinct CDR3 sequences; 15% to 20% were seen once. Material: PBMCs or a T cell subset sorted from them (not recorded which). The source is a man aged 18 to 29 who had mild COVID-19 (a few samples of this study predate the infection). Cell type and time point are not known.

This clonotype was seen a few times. CDR3 loop: CASSPPPGETGELFF. CDR3 sequence (DNA): TGTGCCAGCAGCCCGCCCCCAGGAGAAACCGGGGAGCTGTTTTTT. J is TRBJ2-2 and V is TRBV12-3 or TRBV12-4; D not resolved. The CDR3 length is 15 residues. The germline V and J ends were trimmed by 6 bases and 5 bases, with 16 bases remaining between them.

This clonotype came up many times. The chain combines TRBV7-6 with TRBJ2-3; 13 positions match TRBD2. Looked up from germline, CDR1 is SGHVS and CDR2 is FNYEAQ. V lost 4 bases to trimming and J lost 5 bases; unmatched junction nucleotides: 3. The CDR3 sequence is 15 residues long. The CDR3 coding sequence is TGTGCCAGCAGCTCCTGGACTAGCGGGGGAGATACGCAGTATTTT. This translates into CASSSWTSGGDTQYF.

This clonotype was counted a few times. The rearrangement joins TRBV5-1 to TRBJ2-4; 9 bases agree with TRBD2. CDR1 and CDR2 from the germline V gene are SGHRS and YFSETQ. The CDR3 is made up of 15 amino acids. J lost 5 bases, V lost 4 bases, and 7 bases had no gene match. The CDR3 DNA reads TGCGCCAGCAGCGGGGGACTAGCCGGCGAAAACATTCAGTACTTC. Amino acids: CASSGGLAGENIQYF.

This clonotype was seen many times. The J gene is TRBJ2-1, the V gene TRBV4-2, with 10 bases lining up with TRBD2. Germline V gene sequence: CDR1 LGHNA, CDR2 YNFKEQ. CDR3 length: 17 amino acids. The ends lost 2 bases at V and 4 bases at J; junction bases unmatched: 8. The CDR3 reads CASSQNLPSGGYNEQFF. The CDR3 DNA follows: TGTGCCAGCAGCCAAAACTTACCTAGCGGGGGATACAATGAGCAGTTCTTC.

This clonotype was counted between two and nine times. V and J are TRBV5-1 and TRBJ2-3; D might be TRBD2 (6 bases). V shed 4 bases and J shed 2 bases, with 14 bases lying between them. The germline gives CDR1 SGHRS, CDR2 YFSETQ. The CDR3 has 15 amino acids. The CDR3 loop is CASSAGTAATDTQYF. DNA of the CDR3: TGCGCCAGCAGCGCCGGGACTGCAGCCACAGATACGCAGTATTTT.

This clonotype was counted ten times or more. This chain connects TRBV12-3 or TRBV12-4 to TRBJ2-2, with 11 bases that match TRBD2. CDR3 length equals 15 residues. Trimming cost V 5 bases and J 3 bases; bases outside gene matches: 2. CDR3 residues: CASSALAGDTGELFF. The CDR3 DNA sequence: TGTGCCAGCAGTGCACTAGCGGGGGACACCGGGGAGCTGTTTTTT.

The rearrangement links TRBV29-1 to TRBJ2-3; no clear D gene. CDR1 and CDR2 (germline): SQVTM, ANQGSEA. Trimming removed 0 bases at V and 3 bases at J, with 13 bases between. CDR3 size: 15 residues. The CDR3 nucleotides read TGCAGCGTTGAAGATCTCCGACCTAGAACAGATACGCAGTATTTT. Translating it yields CSVEDLRPRTDTQYF.

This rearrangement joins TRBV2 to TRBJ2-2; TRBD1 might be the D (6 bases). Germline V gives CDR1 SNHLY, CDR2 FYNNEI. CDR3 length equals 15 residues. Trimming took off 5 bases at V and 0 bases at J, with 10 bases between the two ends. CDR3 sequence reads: CASSPDRTNTGELFF. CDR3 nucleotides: TGTGCCAGCAGTCCGGACAGAACGAACACCGGGGAGCTGTTTTTT.

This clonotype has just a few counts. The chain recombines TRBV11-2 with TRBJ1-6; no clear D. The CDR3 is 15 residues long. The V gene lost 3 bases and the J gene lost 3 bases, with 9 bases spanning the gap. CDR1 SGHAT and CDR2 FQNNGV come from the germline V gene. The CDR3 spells CASSLTGDYNSPLHF. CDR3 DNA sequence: TGTGCCAGCAGCTTGACGGGAGACTATAATTCACCCCTCCACTTT.

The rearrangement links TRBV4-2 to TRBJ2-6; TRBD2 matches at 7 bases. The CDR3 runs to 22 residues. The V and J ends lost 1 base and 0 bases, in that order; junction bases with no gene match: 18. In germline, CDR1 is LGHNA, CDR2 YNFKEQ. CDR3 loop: CASSQVLGLAEGLISGANVLTF. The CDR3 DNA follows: TGTGCCAGCAGCCAAGTGCTCGGTCTAGCGGAGGGGCTGATCTCTGGGGCCAACGTCCTGACTTTC.

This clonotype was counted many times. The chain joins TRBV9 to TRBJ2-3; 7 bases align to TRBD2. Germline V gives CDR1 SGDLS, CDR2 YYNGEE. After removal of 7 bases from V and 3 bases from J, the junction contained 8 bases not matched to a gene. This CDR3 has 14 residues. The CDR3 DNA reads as TGTGCCAGCTCCGAGGGCGGGGGTACAGATACGCAGTATTTT. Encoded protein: CASSEGGGTDTQYF.

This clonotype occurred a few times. Here the CDR3 reads CASSLGTSIGNEQFF. CDR3 coding DNA: TGTGCCAGCAGCTTAGGGACTAGCATCGGCAATGAGCAGTTCTTC. The rearrangement joins TRBV7-6 to TRBJ2-1; 8 bases fit TRBD2. Trimming at V came to 1 base and at J to 6 bases, leaving 5 bases not matched to a gene. The CDR3 has 15 residues. In germline, CDR1 is SGHVS, CDR2 FNYEAQ.

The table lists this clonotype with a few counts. CDR3 region: CASSGGQGIYEQYF. In DNA, the CDR3 is TGTGCCAGCAGTGGGGGACAGGGTATCTACGAGCAGTACTTC. The chain uses TRBV6-5 and TRBJ2-7; TRBD1 matches at 9 bases. With V trimmed by 5 bases and J by 3 bases, 5 bases remained unmatched. The CDR3 sequence is 14 residues long. Germline values: CDR1 MNHEY, CDR2 SVGAGI.

CDR3: CASSKGPDTGELFF. CDR3 DNA: TGTGCCAGCAGCAAGGGACCGGACACCGGGGAGCTGTTTTTT. The chain joins TRBV12-3 or TRBV12-4 to TRBJ2-2; D possibly matches TRBD1 or TRBD2 (5 bases each). CDR3 size: 14 residues. The V gene lost 6 bases and the J gene lost 3 bases, with 11 bases spanning the gap.

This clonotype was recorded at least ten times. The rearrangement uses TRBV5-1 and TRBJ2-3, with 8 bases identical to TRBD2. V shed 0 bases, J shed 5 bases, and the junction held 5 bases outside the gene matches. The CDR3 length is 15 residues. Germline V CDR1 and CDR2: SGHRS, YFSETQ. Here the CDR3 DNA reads TGCGCCAGCAGCTTGGACGGGGGGGGAAGAGATACGCAGTATTTT. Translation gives CASSLDGGGRDTQYF. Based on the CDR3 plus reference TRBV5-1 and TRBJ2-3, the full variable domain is KAGVTQTPRYLIKTRGQQVTLSCSPISGHRSVSWYQQTPGQGLQFLFEYFSETQRNKGNFPGRFSGRQFSNSRSEMNVSTLELGDSALYLCASSLDGGGRDTQYFGPGTRLTVL.

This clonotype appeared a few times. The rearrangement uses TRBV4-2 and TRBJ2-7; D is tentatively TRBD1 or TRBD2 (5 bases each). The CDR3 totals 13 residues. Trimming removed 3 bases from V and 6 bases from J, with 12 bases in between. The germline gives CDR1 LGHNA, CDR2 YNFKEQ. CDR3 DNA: TGTGCCAGCAGCCATGTGGGGGAGTCCGAGCAGTACTTC. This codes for CASSHVGESEQYF.

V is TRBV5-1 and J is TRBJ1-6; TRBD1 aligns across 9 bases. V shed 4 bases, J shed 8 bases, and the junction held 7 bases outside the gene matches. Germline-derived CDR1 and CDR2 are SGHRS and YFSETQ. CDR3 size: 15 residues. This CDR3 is CASSLGTGTDSPLHF. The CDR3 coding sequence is TGCGCCAGCAGCCTAGGGACAGGGACTGATTCACCCCTCCACTTT.

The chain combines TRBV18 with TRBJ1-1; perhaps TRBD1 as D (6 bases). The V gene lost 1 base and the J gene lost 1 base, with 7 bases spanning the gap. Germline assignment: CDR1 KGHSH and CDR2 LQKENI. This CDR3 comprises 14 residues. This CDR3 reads CASSPQGENTEAFF. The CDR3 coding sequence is TGTGCCAGCTCACCACAGGGGGAGAACACTGAAGCTTTCTTT.

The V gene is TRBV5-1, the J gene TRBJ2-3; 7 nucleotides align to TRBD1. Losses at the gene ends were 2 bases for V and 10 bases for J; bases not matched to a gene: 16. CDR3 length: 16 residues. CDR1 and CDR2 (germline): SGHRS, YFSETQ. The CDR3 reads CASSLVGLGQAFAQYF. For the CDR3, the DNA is TGCGCCAGCAGCTTAGTCGGCTTAGGACAGGCCTTCGCGCAGTATTTT.

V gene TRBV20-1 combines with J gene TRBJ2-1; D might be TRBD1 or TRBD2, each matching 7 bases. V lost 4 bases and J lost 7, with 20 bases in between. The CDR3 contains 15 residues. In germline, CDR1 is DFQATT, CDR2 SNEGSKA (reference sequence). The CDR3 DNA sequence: TGCAGTGCTATCCGAGGGGGCGGGGGTTCGAATGAGCAGTTCTTC. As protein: CSAIRGGGGSNEQFF.

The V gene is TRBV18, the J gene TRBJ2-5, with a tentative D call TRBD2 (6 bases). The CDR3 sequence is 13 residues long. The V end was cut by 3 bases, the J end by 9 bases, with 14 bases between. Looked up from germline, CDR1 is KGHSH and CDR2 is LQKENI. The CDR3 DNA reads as TGTGCCAGCTCACCCCGGGAGCCAATGGCCCAGTACTTC. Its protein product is CASSPREPMAQYF.